The 4 T cell receptor beta chains presented below share a single source sample, sequenced in a study of blood T cell repertoires in COVID-19. This table comes from immunoSEQ multiplex PCR, and its TCRdb copy is limited to in-frame clones, with some not included. The sample carries around 390,000 clones, more than 75% recorded once. Sequenced: PBMCs or T cells enriched from blood (not recorded which). Every receptor here comes from a woman in her forties or fifties who had recovered from COVID-19.

The chain joins TRBV10-3 to TRBJ2-5; D may be TRBD2 (5 bases). The CDR3 sequence is 13 residues long. Germline loops: CDR1 ENHRY, CDR2 SYGVKD. V was clipped by 2 bases and J by 7 bases, with 11 bases between them. The CDR3 DNA reads TGTGCCATCAGTGAGCGGGGAACGGCGACCCAGTACTTC. Amino acids: CAISERGTATQYF.

V and J are TRBV6-5 and TRBJ2-3; maybe TRBD1 (5 bases). CDR1 and CDR2 from the germline V gene are MNHEY and SVGAGI. Trimming left V 6 bases short and J 5 bases short, with 18 bases between. The CDR3 sequence is 15 residues long. The CDR3 loop is CASRGMTAWGDTQYF. CDR3 sequence (DNA): TGTGCCAGCAGGGGGATGACAGCTTGGGGAGATACGCAGTATTTT.

The V gene is TRBV2, the J gene TRBJ1-1; a possible D gene is TRBD1 (5 bases). Germline V gene lookup returns CDR1 SNHLY and CDR2 FYNNEI. CDR3 length: 15 residues. The V and J ends lost 6 bases and 7 bases respectively, with 21 bases between them. CDR3 sequence reads: CASSANTGGVIEAFF. The CDR3 nucleotides are TGTGCCAGCAGCGCGAATACCGGGGGAGTTATTGAAGCTTTCTTT.

V is TRBV5-1 and J is TRBJ1-1; possibly TRBD1 for D (6 bases). Germline V gene data show CDR1 as SGHRS and CDR2 as YFSETQ. CDR3 length: 15 residues. V was clipped by 4 bases and J by 3 bases, with 16 bases between them. The CDR3 spells CASSPAQGPDTEAFF. The DNA for the CDR3 is TGCGCCAGCAGCCCCGCACAGGGCCCCGACACTGAAGCTTTCTTT. Based on the CDR3 plus reference TRBV5-1 and TRBJ1-1, the full variable domain is KAGVTQTPRYLIKTRGQQVTLSCSPISGHRSVSWYQQTPGQGLQFLFEYFSETQRNKGNFPGRFSGRQFSNSRSEMNVSTLELGDSALYLCASSPAQGPDTEAFFGQGTRLTVV.